The T cell receptor (beta chain) under discussion was sequenced for a study of cytomegalovirus exposure and HLA in healthy donors. Study-wide points: Later, TCR association rates were found to vary by HLA locus, highest for DRB1 and lowest for HLA-C. In an earlier analysis, in around 590 donors, most V segments appeared productive either ~87% or ~30% of the time.

A few counts support this clone. Its antigen remains unknown. PCR amplification relied on 60 Vbeta primers (plus 13 Jbeta primers). Original methodology: In a later analysis, around 11 million of 65 million to 90 million unique beta chains occurred in at least two donors. Here immunoSEQ multiplex PCR was the method, and the copy in TCRdb shows in-frame clones only, minus some. V and J calls and clone size are given by that table; D and trimming were obtained from the DNA. The table lists about 230,000 clones, around 80% of them singletons, with around 2.9% in the top ten. The sequence derives from a woman in her fifties or sixties in good health and CMV-seropositive. The specimen was PBMCs.

The CDR3 region has the DNA TGTGCCAGCAGTCTCGGGACAGGGCCCATCTATGGCTACACCTTC. Translated: CASSLGTGPIYGYTF. This sequence joins TRBV28 and TRBJ1-2; 9 bases align to TRBD1. Trimming at V came to 5 bases and at J to 4 bases, leaving 8 bases not matched to a gene. Germline assignment: CDR1 MDHEN and CDR2 SYDVKM. The CDR3 length is 15 residues.